This T cell receptor (beta chain) appears in the sequencing data of a study of preoperative IRX-2 immunotherapy in early breast cancer. The CDR3 covers 17 residues. Trimming cost V 4 bases and J 7 bases; bases outside gene matches: 16. Repertoires were generated with immunoSEQ multiplex PCR, while TCRdb's copy carries only in-frame clones and drops some. The data hold some 30,000 clones, with around 92% observed a single time. As for treatment: preoperative locoregional IRX-2 cytokine immunotherapy. Patients received preoperative, locoregional IRX-2 cytokine immunotherapy in a phase Ib study. The sequenced sample was tumor tissue, obtained after IRX-2 immunotherapy. V gene TRBV7-1 combines with J gene TRBJ2-1, with 7 bases matching TRBD2. TRBV7-1 is designated an ORF whose function remains uncertain. The sequence derives from a human donor with breast cancer. The CDR3 nucleotides read TGTGCCAGCAGCTTGGCCCCGGCTAGCGGAGCCAATAATGAGCAGTTCTTC. It translates to CASSLAPASGANNEQFF.